These 9 T cell receptor beta chains share one sample of origin, sequenced in a study of Graves' ophthalmopathy and Graves' hyperthyroidism. Amplification of the TCR beta CDR3 regions used RNA transcripts (as template). Second-round multiplex PCR came after a first-round RT-PCR that employed HTBI primers. TCRdb recomputed calls from the multiplex PCR reads with MiXCR, one row per CDR3 protein. In the table there are hundreds of thousands of distinct CDR3 sequences, 15% of which are singletons. The sample taken for sequencing was peripheral blood. The receptor set was obtained from a woman in her late teens or twenties with stable Graves' hyperthyroidism.

CDR3 protein: CASSSDQGFNYGYTF. In DNA form, the CDR3 reads TGCGCCAGCAGCTCGGATCAGGGGTTCAACTATGGCTACACCTTC. This rearrangement joins TRBV5-1 to TRBJ1-2; the D gene is possibly TRBD1 (6 bases). This CDR3 region has 15 residues. The germline gives CDR1 SGHRS, CDR2 YFSETQ. V lost 3 bases to trimming and J lost 2 bases, with 14 bases between them.

This chain connects TRBV7-3 to TRBJ2-3, with D perhaps TRBD1 (10 bases). The CDR3 extends over 19 amino acids. Trimming pared 1 base from V and 4 bases from J, leaving 24 bases between. Looked up from germline, CDR1 is SGHTA and CDR2 is FQGTGA. This CDR3 reads CASSLRGQGRRGGSDTQYF. The CDR3 coding sequence is TGTGCCAGCAGCTTAAGGGGACAGGGGCGGCGGGGGGGGTCAGATACGCAGTATTTT.

The sample holds many counts of this clonotype. This chain joins TRBV7-2 and TRBJ1-2, with TRBD1 matching over 9 bases. The CDR3 has 15 residues. CDR1 and CDR2 (germline): SGHTA, FQGNSA. V lost 2 bases to trimming and J lost 4 bases; unmatched junction nucleotides: 5. The CDR3 DNA reads TGTGCCAGCAGCTTACCGGGACAGGGTGGCTATGGCTACACCTTC. The encoded protein is CASSLPGQGGYGYTF.

The chain carries TRBV20-1 and TRBJ2-5, with D perhaps matching TRBD2 (5 bases). V was pared by 2 bases and J by 5 bases, with 21 bases between. CDR1 and CDR2 (germline): DFQATT, SNEGSKA (reference sequence). CDR3 length: 16 residues. The CDR3 region has the DNA TGCAGTGCTAGATCTCAATCCGACTATCCCGTGGAGACCCAGTACTTC. It codes for CSARSQSDYPVETQYF.

This clonotype occurred a few times. Germline and junction disagree at one end, which may indicate a read error. V and J are TRBV19 and TRBJ1-1; possible D gene TRBD1, 6 bases. The CDR3 runs 16 residues. The V gene's germline CDR1 is LNHDA and CDR2 SQIVND (reference sequence). The CDR3: CASIPSRGLGNTEAFF. The CDR3 DNA reads as TGCGCCAGTATCCCAAGTCGGGGGCTGGGGAACACTGAAGCTTTCTTT. The whole variable domain, remainder taken from reference TRBV19 and TRBJ1-1, is DGGITQSPKYLFRKEGQNVTLSCEQNLNHDAMYWYRQDPGQGLRLIYYSQIVNDFQKGDIAEGYSVSREKKESFPLTVTSAQKNPTAFYLCASIPSRGLGNTEAFFGQGTRLTVV.

The chain couples TRBV27 to TRBJ2-5; D is ambiguous. V lost 4 bases and J lost 4, with 13 bases in between. The CDR3 is 14 amino acids. CDR1 MNHEY and CDR2 SMNVEV come from the germline V gene (reference sequence). The CDR3 protein is CASSSEPVGETQYF. CDR3 DNA sequence: TGTGCCAGCAGTTCGGAGCCCGTTGGAGAGACCCAGTACTTC.

In its sample, this clonotype was seen many times. The genes are TRBV6-5 and TRBJ2-7; D might be TRBD1 (6 bases). There are 15 residues in the CDR3. CDR1 MNHEY and CDR2 SVGAGI come from the germline V gene. V lost 7 bases and J 3 bases, leaving 19 bases between the germline ends. The CDR3 DNA is TGTGCCAGCATCTCCTCGAGGGGGAGAGGCTACGAGCAGTACTTC. It translates to CASISSRGRGYEQYF.

This chain joins TRBV9 and TRBJ2-7; a weak D match, TRBD2 (6 bases). Germline values: CDR1 SGDLS, CDR2 YYNGEE. V shed 3 bases and J shed 5 bases, with 15 bases lying between them. The CDR3 is made up of 14 amino acids. CDR3 coding DNA: TGTGCCAGCAGCGCTTCGGGGGTGGGAGACGAGCAGTACTTC. Amino acids: CASSASGVGDEQYF.

DNA for the CDR3: TGTGCCAGCACCGAGGGGGGACTAGCGGGCGAGCAGTACTTC. Protein: CASTEGGLAGEQYF. This sequence joins TRBV6-1 and TRBJ2-7; 12 nucleotides match TRBD2. CDR1 and CDR2 from the germline V gene are MNHNS and SASEGT. The length of the CDR3 is 14 residues. J lost 6 bases, V lost 7 bases, and 7 bases had no gene match.